A single sample gave rise to the 30 T cell receptor beta chains below, sequenced in a study of cytomegalovirus exposure and HLA in healthy donors. Researchers ran the PCR with 60 Vbeta and 13 Jbeta primers. The assay was immunoSEQ multiplex PCR, and TCRdb's table has in-frame clones only and misses some. The sample has fewer than 95,000 clones. The sample consisted of PBMCs. The receptors here all came from a woman between 40 and 55 years old in good health and CMV-seropositive.

This rearrangement joins TRBV5-6 to TRBJ2-7; D possibly corresponds to TRBD2 (5 bases). Germline CDR1 and CDR2: SGHDT and YYEEEE. V was shortened by 3 bases and J by 6 bases, with 10 bases between the two germline ends. The CDR3 sequence is 12 residues long. The CDR3 region is CASSSGVTEQYF. The CDR3 DNA is TGTGCCAGCAGCTCCGGGGTGACCGAGCAGTACTTC. The whole variable domain, remainder taken from reference TRBV5-6 and TRBJ2-7, is DAGVTQSPTHLIKTRGQQVTLRCSPKSGHDTVSWYQQALGQGPQFIFQYYEEEERQRGNFPDRFSGHQFPNYSSELNVNALLLGDSALYLCASSSGVTEQYFGPGTRLTVT.

The rearrangement links TRBV30 to TRBJ1-1; D unresolved. This CDR3 comprises 17 residues. V shed 1 base and J shed 0 bases, with 18 bases lying between them. Germline V lookup: CDR1 GTSNPN, CDR2 SVGIG (reference sequence). Written as DNA, the CDR3 is TGTGCCTGGAGTGCCAATTCCTTAATACAGATGAACACTGAAGCTTTCTTT. Translated, it gives CAWSANSLIQMNTEAFF.

This chain links TRBV6-1 with TRBJ1-1, with 11 bases lining up with TRBD1. This CDR3 is built from 14 residues. V shed 3 bases and J 4 bases; nucleotides not matched to a gene: 1. CDR1 and CDR2 from the germline V gene are MNHNS and SASEGT. This CDR3 reads CASSEGTGGTEAFF. The DNA for the CDR3 is TGTGCCAGCAGTGAGGGGACAGGGGGCACTGAAGCTTTCTTT.

This chain uses TRBV5-1 with TRBJ2-6; 13 bases match TRBD2. The CDR3 sequence is 17 residues long. V was pared by 4 bases and J by 3 bases, with 4 bases of the junction left unmatched. Germline V CDR1 and CDR2: SGHRS, YFSETQ. CDR3: CASSVGLAGDGANVLTF. The CDR3 DNA is TGCGCCAGCAGCGTTGGACTAGCGGGGGATGGGGCCAACGTCCTGACTTTC.

The chain employs TRBV20-1 and TRBJ2-7; maybe TRBD1 (6 bases). Germline V CDR1 and CDR2: DFQATT, SNEGSKA (reference sequence). V was shortened by 0 bases and J by 9 bases, with 9 bases between the two germline ends. The CDR3 loop spans 11 amino acids. The CDR3 here is CSARDGRGQYF. CDR3 DNA sequence: TGCAGTGCTAGAGATGGCAGGGGGCAGTACTTC.

The V call is TRBV13, the J call TRBJ2-1, with 9 bases that match TRBD2. The germline V gene has CDR1 PRHDT and CDR2 FYEKMQ (reference sequence). J gave up 2 bases and V 5 bases, and 4 bases lay outside the gene matches. The CDR3 spans 15 residues. In DNA form, the CDR3 reads TGTGCCAGCAGCCATAGCGGGAGCCCCTACAATGAGCAGTTCTTC. Its protein is CASSHSGSPYNEQFF.

The chain joins TRBV4-3 to TRBJ1-5; D not resolved. Per the germline V gene, CDR1 is LGHNA and CDR2 is YSLEER. Between the trimmed V and J ends, which lost 4 bases and 7 bases, there was a span of 20 bases. This CDR3 region has 16 residues. The CDR3 loop is CASSRRAGPSPQPQHF. CDR3 nucleotide sequence: TGCGCCAGCAGCCGCCGAGCGGGTCCGTCTCCCCAGCCCCAGCATTTT.

The chain couples TRBV2 to TRBJ1-2; 8 bases are a match to TRBD1. CDR1 and CDR2 (germline): SNHLY, FYNNEI. This CDR3 has 17 residues. Trimming at V came to 4 bases and at J to 8 bases, leaving 18 bases not matched to a gene. CDR3 in DNA: TGTGCCAGCAGTGTAGGACAGGGTTCTGGCGGGCCCATCGGCTACACCTTC. It yields the protein CASSVGQGSGGPIGYTF.

The chain recombines TRBV19 with TRBJ1-5; 7 nucleotides line up with TRBD1. V was clipped by 7 bases and J by 0 bases; unmatched bases: 9. Germline CDR1 reads LNHDA; CDR2 reads SQIVND (reference sequence). This CDR3 region has 16 residues. The CDR3 nucleotides are TGTGCCAGTAAGGTTTTTGGGACAGATAGCAATCAGCCCCAGCATTTT. Its protein is CASKVFGTDSNQPQHF. The entire variable domain, with the rest obtained from reference TRBV19 and TRBJ1-5, is as follows: DGGITQSPKYLFRKEGQNVTLSCEQNLNHDAMYWYRQDPGQGLRLIYYSQIVNDFQKGDIAEGYSVSREKKESFPLTVTSAQKNPTAFYLCASKVFGTDSNQPQHFGDGTRLSIL.

The chain combines TRBV6-5 with TRBJ1-2; TRBD1 is a possible D gene (6 bases). Germline V CDR1 and CDR2: MNHEY, SVGAGI. V shed 2 bases and J shed 5 bases, with 9 bases lying between them. The CDR3 is made up of 13 amino acids. The CDR3 DNA reads as TGTGCCAGCAGTTACGCAGGGGCTTATGGCTACACCTTC. This sequence encodes CASSYAGAYGYTF.

CDR3 nucleotides: TGCAGCGTTGGCCCTCGCTTGACATCCACGAACACTGAAGCTTTCTTT. Residues: CSVGPRLTSTNTEAFF. This rearrangement joins TRBV29-1 to TRBJ1-1; D is unclear. The CDR3 runs to 16 residues. Germline loops: CDR1 SQVTM, CDR2 ANQGSEA. V was shortened by 4 bases and J by 1 base, with 19 bases between the two germline ends.

The J gene is TRBJ1-6, the V gene TRBV4-2, with a possible D match to TRBD1 (6 bases). V lost 1 base and J 8 bases, leaving 18 bases between the germline ends. CDR3 length equals 17 residues. The germline V gene has CDR1 LGHNA and CDR2 YNFKEQ. The CDR3, as DNA: TGTGCCAGCAGCCAAGGGCCAGGGGCGCTTGGCGATTCACCCCTCCACTTT. Translation: CASSQGPGALGDSPLHF.

The rearrangement joins TRBV15 to TRBJ2-5; D perhaps matches TRBD1 (5 bases). The DNA matches TRBJ2-7 better at its end, which makes the J call doubtful. The germline gives CDR1 LNHNV, CDR2 YYDKDF (reference sequence). The length of the CDR3 is 14 residues. In DNA, the CDR3 is TGTGCCACCAGCAGAGAGGCAGGGTACTACGAGCAGTACTTC. Residues: CATSREAGYYEQYF.

The rearrangement uses TRBV7-9 and TRBJ2-5; D is perhaps TRBD1 (5 bases). The CDR3 covers 14 residues. V dropped 4 bases and J dropped 2 bases, with 11 bases sitting between them. Germline CDR1 reads SEHNR; CDR2 reads FQNEAQ (reference sequence). The CDR3 protein is CASSSHRGQETQYF. CDR3 DNA sequence: TGTGCCAGCAGCTCCCATAGGGGACAAGAGACCCAGTACTTC.

This chain uses TRBV25-1 with TRBJ2-5; tentatively, D is TRBD2 (5 bases). CDR3 length: 14 residues. CDR1 MGHDK and CDR2 SYGVNS come from the germline V gene. Trimming pared 5 bases from V and 0 bases from J, leaving 10 bases between. The CDR3 protein is CASSTRLYQETQYF. CDR3 coding DNA: TGTGCCAGCAGTACTAGGCTGTACCAAGAGACCCAGTACTTC.

The J gene is TRBJ1-1, the V gene TRBV10-3; the D is unclear. V was shortened by 1 base and J by 1 base, with 10 bases between the two germline ends. Per the germline V gene, CDR1 is ENHRY and CDR2 is SYGVKD. This CDR3 comprises 15 residues. CDR3 bases: TGTGCCATCAGTGAGTACAATGCAGGGAACACTGAAGCTTTCTTT. Translating gives CAISEYNAGNTEAFF.

The chain couples TRBV27 to TRBJ1-5; the match to TRBD1 covers 8 bases. This CDR3 has 12 residues. V trimming: 10 bases; J trimming: 7 bases; junction bases outside the gene matches: 6. Per the germline V gene, CDR1 is MNHEY and CDR2 is SMNVEV (reference sequence). The CDR3 DNA sequence: TGTGCCATCGGACAGGGTCCGCAGCCCCAGCATTTT. It codes for CAIGQGPQPQHF.

The chain recombines TRBV7-2 with TRBJ1-2; 8 bases are a match to TRBD1. The CDR3 sequence is 13 residues long. The J segment lost 8 bases and the V segment lost 4 bases, leaving 6 bases of the junction unmatched. CDR1 and CDR2 (germline): SGHTA, FQGNSA. The CDR3 DNA follows: TGTGCCAGCAGCTCCGACAGGGGCTACGGCTACACCTTC. Its protein is CASSSDRGYGYTF. Full variable domain (rest looked up from reference TRBV7-2 and TRBJ1-2): GAGVSQSPSNKVTEKGKDVELRCDPISGHTALYWYRQSLGQGLEFLIYFQGNSAPDKSGLPSDRFSAERTGGSVSTLTIQRTQQEDSAVYLCASSSDRGYGYTFGSGTRLTVV.

The rearrangement joins TRBV4-2 to TRBJ2-7, with 8 bases that match TRBD1. The germline CDR1 and CDR2 sequences are LGHNA and YNFKEQ. This CDR3 comprises 14 residues. Trimming removed 2 bases from V and 1 base from J; junction bases left unmatched: 1. The CDR3 here is CASSQRQGSYEQYF. CDR3 bases: TGTGCCAGCAGCCAAAGACAGGGGTCCTACGAGCAGTACTTC.

This chain uses TRBV4-3 with TRBJ2-6, with D unclear. Germline assignment: CDR1 LGHNA and CDR2 YSLEER. CDR3 length: 15 residues. Trimming left V 1 base short and J 0 bases short, with 4 bases between. The CDR3 bases are TGCGCCAGCAGCCAAGCGAGCTCTGGGGCCAACGTCCTGACTTTC. It encodes CASSQASSGANVLTF.

The J gene is TRBJ1-2, the V gene TRBV10-3; the D gene is possibly TRBD1 (5 bases). The CDR3 contains 15 residues. V was pared by 4 bases and J by 0 bases, with 12 bases between. CDR1 and CDR2 from the germline V gene are ENHRY and SYGVKD. CDR3 bases: TGTGCCATCAGTGGGGGCCAGAGAGCTAACTATGGCTACACCTTC. It translates to CAISGGQRANYGYTF.

The J gene is TRBJ1-1, the V gene TRBV10-2; D might be TRBD1 (6 bases). V was cut by 6 bases and J by 7 bases, with 21 bases left in between. Germline CDR1 WSHSY, CDR2 SAAADI. This CDR3 is 15 amino acids long. CDR3 sequence reads: CASRGANPESIEAFF. CDR3 in DNA: TGCGCCAGCAGGGGGGCCAATCCCGAGAGCATTGAAGCTTTCTTT.

The chain recombines TRBV19 with TRBJ2-6; no firm D call. Germline V CDR1 and CDR2: LNHDA, SQIVND (reference sequence). Trimming stripped 10 bases from V and 0 bases from J, with 10 bases between. CDR3 length: 14 amino acids. CDR3: CATIDFSGANVLTF. The CDR3 DNA sequence: TGTGCCACTATAGACTTCTCTGGGGCCAACGTCCTGACTTTC.

This chain uses TRBV7-9 with TRBJ2-7; TRBD1 might be the D (7 bases). The CDR3 loop spans 18 amino acids. Germline V lookup: CDR1 SEHNR, CDR2 FQNEAQ (reference sequence). V dropped 8 bases and J dropped 3 bases, with 29 bases sitting between them. DNA for the CDR3: TGTGCCAGCGGCAGGGTGAGGGGGCTTAAGGACTACGACTACGAGCAGTACTTC. Translated, it gives CASGRVRGLKDYDYEQYF.

The J gene is TRBJ2-7, the V gene TRBV18; 7 nucleotides align to TRBD1. The CDR3 spans 14 residues. Germline V gene sequence: CDR1 KGHSH, CDR2 LQKENI. The J segment lost 4 bases and the V segment lost 2 bases, leaving 5 bases of the junction unmatched. CDR3 in DNA: TGTGCCAGCTCACCAGGAAACAGGGGATACGAGCAGTACTTC. Translated, it gives CASSPGNRGYEQYF.

The chain recombines TRBV27 with TRBJ1-2, with a tentative D call TRBD1 (6 bases). The CDR3 has 17 residues. The germline CDR1 and CDR2 sequences are MNHEY and SMNVEV (reference sequence). V dropped 4 bases and J dropped 1 base, with 19 bases sitting between them. CDR3 region: CASSSVDTGIDNYGYTF. CDR3 sequence (DNA): TGTGCCAGCAGTTCAGTCGATACAGGGATCGATAACTATGGCTACACCTTC.

The J gene is TRBJ2-5, the V gene TRBV19; the D is unclear. This CDR3 contains 14 residues. Trimming removed 4 bases from V and 5 bases from J, with 14 bases in between. Germline V CDR1 and CDR2: LNHDA, SQIVND (reference sequence). The CDR3 spells CASSRASSRETQYF. CDR3 in DNA: TGTGCCAGTAGTAGAGCTAGTTCCCGGGAGACCCAGTACTTC. Supplemented by reference TRBV19 and TRBJ2-5, the full variable domain reads DGGITQSPKYLFRKEGQNVTLSCEQNLNHDAMYWYRQDPGQGLRLIYYSQIVNDFQKGDIAEGYSVSREKKESFPLTVTSAQKNPTAFYLCASSRASSRETQYFGPGTRLLVL.

The rearrangement joins TRBV7-3 to TRBJ2-6; D is uncertain. The CDR3 is made up of 16 amino acids. Germline V CDR1 and CDR2: SGHTA, FQGTGA. The ends were cut back, 3 bases at V and 0 bases at J, with 9 bases in the middle. The CDR3 spells CASSFATSSGANVLTF. DNA for the CDR3: TGTGCCAGCAGCTTTGCGACAAGCTCTGGGGCCAACGTCCTGACTTTC. The entire variable domain, with the rest obtained from reference TRBV7-3 and TRBJ2-6, is as follows: GAGVSQTPSNKVTEKGKYVELRCDPISGHTALYWYRQSLGQGPEFLIYFQGTGAADDSGLPNDRFFAVRPEGSVSTLKIQRTERGDSAVYLCASSFATSSGANVLTFGAGSRLTVL.

CDR3 loop: CASSLYRGFRTEAFF. Written as DNA, the CDR3 is TGTGCCAGCAGCCTTTACAGGGGTTTTCGTACTGAAGCTTTCTTT. The chain uses TRBV14 and TRBJ1-1; 7 nucleotides match TRBD1. J gave up 5 bases and V 4 bases, and 10 bases lay outside the gene matches. This CDR3 region has 15 residues. Germline values: CDR1 SGHDN, CDR2 FVKESK.

The chain is built from TRBV2 and TRBJ2-7, with TRBD2 matching over 8 bases. Trimming removed 6 bases from V and 3 bases from J; junction bases left unmatched: 16. The germline V gene has CDR1 SNHLY and CDR2 FYNNEI. The CDR3 contains 17 residues. The CDR3 DNA reads TGTGCCAGCAGGGGTTGGCATATAGCGGGGATGATCTACGAGCAGTACTTC. This sequence encodes CASRGWHIAGMIYEQYF.